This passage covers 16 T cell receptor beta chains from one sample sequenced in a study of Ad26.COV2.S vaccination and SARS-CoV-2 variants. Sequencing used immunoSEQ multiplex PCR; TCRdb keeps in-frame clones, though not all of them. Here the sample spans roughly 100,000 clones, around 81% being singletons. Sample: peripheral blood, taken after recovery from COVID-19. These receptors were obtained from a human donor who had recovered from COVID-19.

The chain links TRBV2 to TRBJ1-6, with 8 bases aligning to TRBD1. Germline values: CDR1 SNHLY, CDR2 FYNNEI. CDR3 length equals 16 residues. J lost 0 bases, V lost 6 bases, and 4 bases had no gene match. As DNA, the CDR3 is TGTGCCAGCAGCCAGGGGGCTCTCTCCTATAATTCACCCCTCCACTTT. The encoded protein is CASSQGALSYNSPLHF. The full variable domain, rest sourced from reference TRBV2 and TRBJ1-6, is EPEVTQTPSHQVTQMGQEVILRCVPISNHLYFYWYRQILGQKVEFLVSFYNNEISEKSEIFDDQFSVERPDGSNFTLKIRSTKLEDSAMYFCASSQGALSYNSPLHFGNGTRLTVT.

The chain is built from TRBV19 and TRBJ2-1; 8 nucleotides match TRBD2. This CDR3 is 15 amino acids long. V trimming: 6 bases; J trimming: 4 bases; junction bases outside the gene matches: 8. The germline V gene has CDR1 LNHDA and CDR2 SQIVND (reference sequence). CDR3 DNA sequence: TGTGCCAGTAGACAGAGCGGGGGCCGGTACAATGAGCAGTTCTTC. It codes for CASRQSGGRYNEQFF.

Here the CDR3 reads CASSDSNSRRRSGYTF. The CDR3 DNA sequence: TGTGCCAGCAGTGACTCGAATTCCAGACGTCGGTCTGGCTACACCTTC. This chain joins TRBV6-4 and TRBJ1-2; D ambiguous. V lost 0 bases to trimming and J lost 7 bases, with 18 bases between them. This CDR3 contains 16 residues. In germline, CDR1 is MRHNA, CDR2 SNTAGT.

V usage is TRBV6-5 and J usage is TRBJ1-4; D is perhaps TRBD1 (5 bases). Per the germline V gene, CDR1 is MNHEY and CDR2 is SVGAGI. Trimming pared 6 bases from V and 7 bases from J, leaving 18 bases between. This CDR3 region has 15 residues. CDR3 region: CASSTQGSGGEKLFF. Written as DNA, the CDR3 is TGTGCCAGCAGCACCCAAGGTTCTGGGGGTGAAAAACTGTTTTTT.

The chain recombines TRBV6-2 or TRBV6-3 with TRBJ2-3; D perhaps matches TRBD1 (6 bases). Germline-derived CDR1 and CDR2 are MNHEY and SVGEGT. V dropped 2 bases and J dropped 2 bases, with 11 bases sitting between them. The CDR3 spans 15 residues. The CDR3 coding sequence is TGTGCCAGCAGTTACCTAGGACAGAACACAGATACGCAGTATTTT. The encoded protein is CASSYLGQNTDTQYF.

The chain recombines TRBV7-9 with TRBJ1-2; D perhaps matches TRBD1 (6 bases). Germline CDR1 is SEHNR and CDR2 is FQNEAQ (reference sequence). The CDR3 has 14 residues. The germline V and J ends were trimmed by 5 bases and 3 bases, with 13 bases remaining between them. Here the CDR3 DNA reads TGTGCCAGCAGCCCTACAGGGCAGGACTATGGCTACACCTTC. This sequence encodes CASSPTGQDYGYTF.

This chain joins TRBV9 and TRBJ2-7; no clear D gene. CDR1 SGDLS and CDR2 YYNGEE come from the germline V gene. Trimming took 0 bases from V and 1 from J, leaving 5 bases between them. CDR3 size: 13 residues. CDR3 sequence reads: CASSVGSSYEQYF. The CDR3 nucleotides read TGTGCCAGCAGCGTAGGGTCATCCTACGAGCAGTACTTC. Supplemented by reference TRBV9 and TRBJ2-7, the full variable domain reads DSGVTQTPKHLITATGQRVTLRCSPRSGDLSVYWYQQSLDQGLQFLIQYYNGEERAKGNILERFSAQQFPDLHSELNLSSLELGDSALYFCASSVGSSYEQYFGPGTRLTVT.

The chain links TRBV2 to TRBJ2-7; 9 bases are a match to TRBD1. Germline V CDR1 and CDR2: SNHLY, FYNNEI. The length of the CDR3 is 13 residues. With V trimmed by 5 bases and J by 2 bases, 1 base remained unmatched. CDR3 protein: CASSRTGAYEQYF. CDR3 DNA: TGTGCCAGCAGTAGGACAGGGGCCTACGAGCAGTACTTC. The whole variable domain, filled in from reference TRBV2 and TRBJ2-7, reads EPEVTQTPSHQVTQMGQEVILRCVPISNHLYFYWYRQILGQKVEFLVSFYNNEISEKSEIFDDQFSVERPDGSNFTLKIRSTKLEDSAMYFCASSRTGAYEQYFGPGTRLTVT.

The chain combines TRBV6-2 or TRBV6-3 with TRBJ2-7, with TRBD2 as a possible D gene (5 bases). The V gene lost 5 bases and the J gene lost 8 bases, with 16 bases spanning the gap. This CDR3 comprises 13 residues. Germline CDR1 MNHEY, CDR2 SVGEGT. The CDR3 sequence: CASSTDGSGKQYF. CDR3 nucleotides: TGTGCCAGCAGTACTGACGGCTCGGGGAAGCAGTACTTC.

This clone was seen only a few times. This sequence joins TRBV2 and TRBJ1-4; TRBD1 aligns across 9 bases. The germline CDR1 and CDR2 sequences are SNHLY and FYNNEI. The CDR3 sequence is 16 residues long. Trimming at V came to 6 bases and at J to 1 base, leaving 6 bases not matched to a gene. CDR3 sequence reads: CASRGQGRGTNEKLFF. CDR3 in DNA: TGTGCCAGCAGGGGACAGGGAAGAGGAACTAATGAAAAACTGTTTTTT.

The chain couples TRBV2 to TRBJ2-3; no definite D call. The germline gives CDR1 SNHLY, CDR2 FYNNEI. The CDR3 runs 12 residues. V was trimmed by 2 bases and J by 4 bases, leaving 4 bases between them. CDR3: CASSELADTQYF. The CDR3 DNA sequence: TGTGCCAGCAGTGAATTAGCAGATACGCAGTATTTT.

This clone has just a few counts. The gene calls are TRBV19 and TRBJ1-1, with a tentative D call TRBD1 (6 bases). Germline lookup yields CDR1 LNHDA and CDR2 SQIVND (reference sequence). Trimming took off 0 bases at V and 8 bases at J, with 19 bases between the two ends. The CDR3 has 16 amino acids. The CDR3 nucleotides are TGTGCCAGTAGTATAGATCCTTTAAATACCGGGACAGAAGCTTTCTTT. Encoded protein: CASSIDPLNTGTEAFF.

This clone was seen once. CDR3 sequence reads: CASSFTRGGTDTQYF. The CDR3, as DNA: TGTGCCAGCAGCTTTACCCGCGGAGGCACAGATACGCAGTATTTT. This chain connects TRBV7-2 to TRBJ2-3; D not certain. Trimming cost V 3 bases and J 1 base, with 11 bases left between them. The germline CDR1 and CDR2 sequences are SGHTA and FQGNSA. The CDR3 has 15 amino acids.

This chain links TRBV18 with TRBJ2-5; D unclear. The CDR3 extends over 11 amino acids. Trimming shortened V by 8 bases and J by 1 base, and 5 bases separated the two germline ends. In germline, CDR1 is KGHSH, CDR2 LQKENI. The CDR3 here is CASALQETQYF. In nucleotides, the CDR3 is TGTGCCAGCGCGCTCCAAGAGACCCAGTACTTC.

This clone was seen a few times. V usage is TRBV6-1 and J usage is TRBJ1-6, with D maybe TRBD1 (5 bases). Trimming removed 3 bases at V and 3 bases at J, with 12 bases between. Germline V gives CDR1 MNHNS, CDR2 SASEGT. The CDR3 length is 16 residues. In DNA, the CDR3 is TGTGCCAGCAGTGAGACCTTAGACAGCTATAATTCACCCCTCCACTTT. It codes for CASSETLDSYNSPLHF.

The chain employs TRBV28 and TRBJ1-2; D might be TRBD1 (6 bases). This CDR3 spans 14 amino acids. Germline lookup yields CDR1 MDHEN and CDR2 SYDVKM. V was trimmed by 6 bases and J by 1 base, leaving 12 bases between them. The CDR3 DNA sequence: TGTGCCAGCAGGGCAGGGGACCTTAACTATGGCTACACCTTC. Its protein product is CASRAGDLNYGYTF.